Listed below are T cell receptor beta chains from one sample, sequenced in a study of blood T cells in healthy people across ages. TCRdb re-analysed the 5' RACE reads in MiXCR, keeping a single row per CDR3 protein. There are 1,500,000 or so distinct CDR3 sequences in the sample; less than 45% occur only once, and around 4% lies in the top ten. The sample comprised blood. These receptors were collected from a woman younger than 35 in good health. CDR3s include the opening cysteine and the closing phenylalanine or tryptophan. Each record gives: D gene, V gene, clone size, J gene, CDR3 DNA, CDR3 protein. D genes are given only for firm matches. Not all rows give a size; the values are once, few, many and, for expanded clones, a class.

D gene: NA; V gene: TRBV27; clone size: NA; J gene: TRBJ2-7; CDR3 DNA: TGTGCCAGCGGGTCCTTAGACAGCTACGAGCAGTACTTC; CDR3 protein: CASGSLDSYEQYF
D gene: TRBD1; V gene: TRBV7-2; clone size: NA; J gene: TRBJ2-7; CDR3 DNA: TGTGCCAGCAGCACAGTGACAGGGGGCGCCTACGAGCAGTACTTC; CDR3 protein: CASSTVTGGAYEQYF
D gene: NA; V gene: TRBV5-8; clone size: NA; J gene: TRBJ1-2; CDR3 DNA: TGTGCCAGCAGCTTGGCTAGGTCCCGTGGCTACACCTTC; CDR3 protein: CASSLARSRGYTF
D gene: TRBD2; V gene: TRBV9; clone size: NA; J gene: TRBJ2-2; CDR3 DNA: TGTGCCAGCAGCGTAGTAGGTAGCGGGGGGCTTACCGGGGAGCTGTTTTTT; CDR3 protein: CASSVVGSGGLTGELFF
D gene: TRBD1; V gene: TRBV7-2; clone size: NA; J gene: TRBJ1-1; CDR3 DNA: TGTGCCAGCAGCCTGTGGACAGGTCCCAACACTGAAGCTTTCTTT; CDR3 protein: CASSLWTGPNTEAFF
D gene: NA; V gene: TRBV6-2/TRBV6-3; clone size: NA; J gene: TRBJ2-3; CDR3 DNA: TGTGCCAGCAGCTGGCTCGCGGATCACGCAGATACGCAGTATTTT; CDR3 protein: CASSWLADHADTQYF
D gene: NA; V gene: TRBV28; clone size: NA; J gene: TRBJ2-7; CDR3 DNA: TGTGCCAGCAGTTTGCCTCAGGGGTCGTTGATCGAGCAGTACTTC; CDR3 protein: CASSLPQGSLIEQYF
D gene: TRBD2; V gene: TRBV25-1; clone size: NA; J gene: TRBJ2-3; CDR3 DNA: TGTGCCAGCAGTCCTCGGACTAGCGGGAGGACAGATACGCAGTATTTT; CDR3 protein: CASSPRTSGRTDTQYF
D gene: NA; V gene: TRBV29-1; clone size: NA; J gene: TRBJ1-1; CDR3 DNA: TGCAGCGCCATTGGCCCGGGGGTAGGGACTGAAGCTTTCTTT; CDR3 protein: CSAIGPGVGTEAFF
D gene: NA; V gene: TRBV29-1; clone size: few; J gene: TRBJ2-7; CDR3 DNA: TGCAGCTCCAAAACAGGTAGCTCCTACGAGCAGTACTTC; CDR3 protein: CSSKTGSSYEQYF
D gene: NA; V gene: TRBV24-1; clone size: NA; J gene: TRBJ2-2; CDR3 DNA: TGTGCCACGGGACCGGGCACCGGGGAGCTGTTTTTT; CDR3 protein: CATGPGTGELFF
D gene: TRBD1; V gene: TRBV15; clone size: NA; J gene: TRBJ1-2; CDR3 DNA: TGTGCCACCAGCAGAGGAGACAGGGGAGTTCAAGACTACACCTTC; CDR3 protein: CATSRGDRGVQDYTF
D gene: TRBD2; V gene: TRBV28; clone size: few; J gene: TRBJ2-1; CDR3 DNA: TGTGCCAGCAGTAGAACTGGGACTAGCCCTTACAATGAGCAGTTCTTC; CDR3 protein: CASSRTGTSPYNEQFF
D gene: NA; V gene: TRBV15; clone size: NA; J gene: TRBJ2-3; CDR3 DNA: TGTGCCACCAGCAGAGATCATGCGCTCGCCACAGATACGCAGTATTTT; CDR3 protein: CATSRDHALATDTQYF
D gene: NA; V gene: TRBV28; clone size: NA; J gene: TRBJ2-5; CDR3 DNA: TGTGCCAGCAGTGGGCAACTTCCGACCCAGTACTTC; CDR3 protein: CASSGQLPTQYF
D gene: TRBD1; V gene: TRBV20-1; clone size: NA; J gene: TRBJ2-3; CDR3 DNA: TGCAGTGCTAGAGATTGGGACAGGAGCACAGATACGCAGTATTTT; CDR3 protein: CSARDWDRSTDTQYF
D gene: NA; V gene: TRBV29-1; clone size: few; J gene: TRBJ1-2; CDR3 DNA: TGCAGCGTTGAAGATCTGTGGGTTACCTATGGCTACACCTTC; CDR3 protein: CSVEDLWVTYGYTF
D gene: TRBD1; V gene: TRBV11-2; clone size: NA; J gene: TRBJ1-1; CDR3 DNA: TGTGCCAGCATCGGGACAGGGCCCACTGAAGCTTTCTTT; CDR3 protein: CASIGTGPTEAFF
D gene: TRBD1; V gene: TRBV24-1; clone size: few; J gene: TRBJ2-3; CDR3 DNA: TGTGCCACCAGTGATCCCAGGGGGTCCGCAGATACGCAGTATTTT; CDR3 protein: CATSDPRGSADTQYF
D gene: TRBD1; V gene: TRBV15; clone size: NA; J gene: TRBJ1-4; CDR3 DNA: TGTGCCACCAGCAGGGGAGGGACAGGAAAACTGTTTTTT; CDR3 protein: CATSRGGTGKLFF
D gene: TRBD1; V gene: TRBV5-1; clone size: NA; J gene: TRBJ2-7; CDR3 DNA: TGCGCCAGCAGGGCCTCCGGGACAGGGGGTCTCGAGCAGTACTTC; CDR3 protein: CASRASGTGGLEQYF
D gene: NA; V gene: TRBV20-1; clone size: once; J gene: TRBJ1-2; CDR3 DNA: TGCAGTGCTAGAGCAACGGACCCCGGGGGCTACACCTTC; CDR3 protein: CSARATDPGGYTF
D gene: NA; V gene: TRBV27; clone size: NA; J gene: TRBJ2-7; CDR3 DNA: TGTGCCAGCAGTTTTACATTTGGGTCAGGGCGCCACGAGCAGTACTTC; CDR3 protein: CASSFTFGSGRHEQYF
D gene: TRBD1; V gene: TRBV7-2; clone size: NA; J gene: TRBJ2-1; CDR3 DNA: TGTGCCAGCAGCCAATCCCGGGACAGGGTCGGCGAGCAGTTCTTC; CDR3 protein: CASSQSRDRVGEQFF
D gene: NA; V gene: TRBV27; clone size: once; J gene: TRBJ2-1; CDR3 DNA: TGTGCCAGCAGTTTGGATTCTGCGGGGGCTTACAATGAGCAGTTCTTC; CDR3 protein: CASSLDSAGAYNEQFF
D gene: NA; V gene: TRBV4-3; clone size: NA; J gene: TRBJ1-5; CDR3 DNA: TGCGCCAGCAGCCAAGAGAGACACACAGGTTTCAATCAGCCCCAGCATTTT; CDR3 protein: CASSQERHTGFNQPQHF
D gene: NA; V gene: TRBV2; clone size: NA; J gene: TRBJ2-5; CDR3 DNA: TGTGCCAGCAAGGACAGAATGCACTCCGAGACCCAGTACTTC; CDR3 protein: CASKDRMHSETQYF